A single sample is the source of the 16 T cell receptor beta chains below, sequenced in a study of tumor-infiltrating lymphocytes in localized non-small cell lung cancer. Data came from immunoSEQ multiplex PCR; TCRdb stores just in-frame clones and leaves some out. The data contain 20,000 to 25,000 clones, approximately 59% of them singletons. Sequencing used lung tumor tissue. The source of these receptors is a human donor with non-small cell lung cancer.

The V call is TRBV11-2, the J call TRBJ2-3; D gene unclear. Germline V gives CDR1 SGHAT, CDR2 FQNNGV. Trimming stripped 4 bases from V and 4 bases from J, with 6 bases between. The CDR3 is made up of 12 amino acids. CDR3 residues: CASSSASDTQYF. Here the CDR3 DNA reads TGTGCCAGCAGCTCTGCGTCAGATACGCAGTATTTT.

V usage is TRBV19 and J usage is TRBJ2-1, with TRBD2 identical over 7 bases. The trim removed 5 bases at V and 3 bases at J, leaving 7 bases unmatched. The CDR3 has 15 residues. Germline lookup yields CDR1 LNHDA and CDR2 SQIVND (reference sequence). The CDR3 sequence: CASSRGGSYYNEQFF. The CDR3, as DNA: TGTGCCAGTAGTCGTGGCGGGAGTTACTACAATGAGCAGTTCTTC.

The chain has TRBV5-3 and TRBJ1-4; D is unresolved. TRBV5-3 carries the ORF label, with uncertain function. V shed 0 bases and J shed 6 bases, with 12 bases lying between them. The CDR3 length is 15 residues. In DNA, the CDR3 is TGTGCCAGAAGCTTGGTCCTTGACACCTATGAAAAACTGTTTTTT. Its protein is CARSLVLDTYEKLFF.

The CDR3 spells CASSLVGTGAGHTGELFF. The CDR3 DNA follows: TGCGCCAGCAGCTTGGTTGGGACAGGAGCCGGGCACACCGGGGAGCTGTTTTTT. V and J are TRBV5-1 and TRBJ2-2; 8 bases agree with TRBD1. The CDR3 covers 18 residues. The junction had 10 bases not matched to a gene; V was cut back by 0 bases and J by 3 bases. Germline CDR1 and CDR2: SGHRS and YFSETQ.

This clone was counted a single time. The chain is built from TRBV7-2 and TRBJ1-2; possible D gene TRBD1, 5 bases. V lost 3 bases to trimming and J lost 3 bases, with 8 bases between them. Germline V gene lookup returns CDR1 SGHTA and CDR2 FQGNSA. CDR3 length equals 13 residues. CDR3 bases: TGTGCCAGCAGCTTGGGGACTCACTATGGCTACACCTTC. Translating it yields CASSLGTHYGYTF.

The rearrangement uses TRBV29-1 and TRBJ1-2; perhaps TRBD1 as D (5 bases). Trimming removed 6 bases from V and 5 bases from J, with 16 bases in between. The CDR3 extends over 13 amino acids. Germline values: CDR1 SQVTM, CDR2 ANQGSEA. CDR3 in amino acids: CSVVPDSLYGYTF. CDR3 bases: TGCAGCGTCGTCCCTGACAGCTTATATGGCTACACCTTC.

This sequence joins TRBV20-1 and TRBJ2-3, with a possible D match to TRBD2 (5 bases). V was shortened by 6 bases and J by 7 bases, with 11 bases between the two germline ends. This CDR3 comprises 11 residues. Per the germline V gene, CDR1 is DFQATT and CDR2 is SNEGSKA (reference sequence). CDR3 sequence (DNA): TGCAGTGCCGCACTAGGTAATACGCAGTATTTT. Protein sequence: CSAALGNTQYF.

The rearrangement joins TRBV4-1 to TRBJ2-6, with 10 bases matching TRBD1. V was pared by 4 bases and J by 0 bases, with 6 bases of the junction left unmatched. The germline V gene encodes CDR1 MGHRA and CDR2 YSYEKL. This CDR3 region has 18 residues. The CDR3 loop reads CASSPTGGRSSGANVLTF. In DNA form, the CDR3 reads TGCGCCAGCAGCCCGACAGGGGGCCGCTCCTCTGGGGCCAACGTCCTGACTTTC.

This clone was seen just once. The V call is TRBV4-1, the J call TRBJ2-5; the D gene could be TRBD1 or TRBD2 (5 bases each). The CDR3 loop spans 16 amino acids. The germline V gene encodes CDR1 MGHRA and CDR2 YSYEKL. Trimming pared 0 bases from V and 1 base from J, leaving 12 bases between. CDR3 DNA: TGCGCCAGCAGCCAAGATTATCCGGGACCCCAAGAGACCCAGTACTTC. Encoded protein: CASSQDYPGPQETQYF.

This clone was observed a few times. The CDR3 region is CASSKEGKGQETQYF. The CDR3 DNA reads TGTGCCAGCAGCAAAGAGGGAAAGGGGCAAGAGACCCAGTACTTC. The rearrangement joins TRBV21-1 to TRBJ2-5; TRBD1 reflects the table's D call only, with no check against the DNA. TRBV21-1 is listed as a pseudogene. The length of the CDR3 is 15 residues.

In its sample, this clone was seen a few times. The chain couples TRBV29-1 to TRBJ1-2; D remains ambiguous. CDR3 size: 11 residues. V lost 7 bases and J 6 bases, leaving 12 bases between the germline ends. The germline V gene has CDR1 SQVTM and CDR2 ANQGSEA. CDR3 nucleotide sequence: TGCAGCGACTCGGACGGAGATGGCTACACCTTC. Protein: CSDSDGDGYTF.

The V call is TRBV2, the J call TRBJ1-4; 11 bases map to TRBD1. The CDR3 extends over 14 amino acids. The J segment lost 7 bases and the V segment lost 8 bases, leaving 6 bases of the junction unmatched. Germline CDR1 SNHLY, CDR2 FYNNEI. The CDR3 here is CASSPGQGAEKLFF. The CDR3 bases are TGTGCCAGCTCGCCCGGACAGGGGGCTGAAAAACTGTTTTTT.

The chain has TRBV7-3 and TRBJ2-1; D call uncertain. The V end was cut by 2 bases, the J end by 7 bases, with 12 bases between. This CDR3 contains 14 residues. CDR1 is SGHTA, CDR2 FQGTGA, per germline. CDR3 loop: CASSLRPAPNEQFF. In DNA, the CDR3 is TGTGCCAGCAGCTTACGACCCGCGCCAAATGAGCAGTTCTTC.

The rearrangement links TRBV7-9 to TRBJ2-3; D could derive from TRBD1 or TRBD2 (6 bases each). CDR3 length: 14 residues. Trimming left V 3 bases short and J 4 bases short, with 11 bases between. The germline CDR1 and CDR2 sequences are SEHNR and FQNEAQ (reference sequence). CDR3 in amino acids: CASSFGGAPDTQYF. CDR3 bases: TGTGCCAGCAGCTTCGGGGGCGCCCCAGATACGCAGTATTTT.

The chain combines TRBV12-5 with TRBJ1-1; D unclear. This CDR3 contains 16 residues. Between the trimmed V and J ends, which lost 1 base and 5 bases, there was a span of 17 bases. The germline CDR1 and CDR2 sequences are LGHNT and FRNRAP. In DNA form, the CDR3 reads TGTGCTAGTGGTTTGGATCCCCTACGGGGAAAGACTGAAGCTTTCTTT. Its translation is CASGLDPLRGKTEAFF.

V usage is TRBV18 and J usage is TRBJ2-5; 7 nucleotides align to TRBD1. Germline CDR1 reads KGHSH; CDR2 reads LQKENI. The CDR3 sequence is 15 residues long. V lost 2 bases, J lost 5 bases, and 8 bases stayed unmatched. CDR3 nucleotides: TGTGCCAGCTCACCAAGGACAGGTGGTATGGAGACCCAGTACTTC. As protein: CASSPRTGGMETQYF.